Listed below are T cell receptor beta chains from one sample, sequenced in a study of molecular identifiers for immune sequencing clone quantification. TCRdb processed the PCR reads anew with MiXCR; each CDR3 protein has one entry. Of about 640,000 distinct CDR3 sequences listed, less than 20% are singletons. The sample taken for sequencing was naive CD8+ T cells from blood, with Jurkat cell RNA spiked in. These receptors were obtained from a human donor in good health. Some libraries in this study had Jurkat cell RNA spiked in. Each CDR3 is given with its conserved first and last residue. D genes are given only for firm matches. Size is stated for part of the rows, as once, few or many counts, or as a class when the clone is expanded.

TRBJ1-3,many,TRBV6-2/TRBV6-3,NA,TGTGCCAGCACCCCGGGAAGCAGCTCTGGAAACACCATATATTTT,CASTPGSSSGNTIYF
TRBJ2-7,many,TRBV28,NA,TGTGCCAGCAGTCCTCGGTACGAGCAGTACTTC,CASSPRYEQYF
TRBJ2-1,few,TRBV4-1,NA,TGCGCCAGCAGCCAAGAAACGGGTTTTTCCTACAATGAGCAGTTCTTC,CASSQETGFSYNEQFF
TRBJ1-1,NA,TRBV12-3/TRBV12-4,NA,TGTGCCAGCAGTTTAGACGCGGTGGGTGAAGCTTTCTTT,CASSLDAVGEAFF
TRBJ2-7,NA,TRBV28,TRBD1,TGTGCCAGCAGTCCGACAGGGCCTACCTACGAGCAGCACTTC,CASSPTGPTYEQHF
TRBJ2-7,many,TRBV3-1,TRBD1,TGTGCCAGCAGCAATCAAGACAGGGGCTACGAGCAGTACTTC,CASSNQDRGYEQYF
TRBJ2-3,NA,TRBV4-1,NA,TGCGCCAGCAGTCCAAACCTACAGGGAGCCGGCACAGATACGCAGTATTTT,CASSPNLQGAGTDTQYF
TRBJ2-7,NA,TRBV7-9,NA,TGTGCCAGCAGCTTAGCGCAGGGTAGCAGGAGGCTCTACGAGCAGTACTTC,CASSLAQGSRRLYEQYF
TRBJ2-7,many,TRBV7-9,TRBD2,TGTGCCAGCAGCTCGGGACTAGCGGGACCCTACGAGCAGTACTTC,CASSSGLAGPYEQYF
TRBJ2-5,many,TRBV4-1,NA,TGCGCCAGCAGCCCCCAGGGATTGGTTGAGACCCAGTACTTC,CASSPQGLVETQYF
TRBJ1-1,many,TRBV5-4,TRBD1,TGTGCCAGCAGCTTGGAGGGGGCATACACTGAAGCTTTCTTT,CASSLEGAYTEAFF
TRBJ2-7,few,TRBV15,NA,TGTGCCACCAGCAGAAGGGGTACCTACGAGCAGTACTTC,CATSRRGTYEQYF
TRBJ2-7,few,TRBV4-1,NA,TGCGCCAGCAGCCTACAGGGAACTAGCGACGAGCAGTACTTC,CASSLQGTSDEQYF
TRBJ2-1,NA,TRBV7-9,NA,TGTGCCAGCAGCTTATCTCGACAGACTAACAATGAGCAGTTCTTC,CASSLSRQTNNEQFF
TRBJ2-1,many,TRBV11-2,NA,TGTGCCAGCACCCGAGCCCTGGGGCTCAATGAGCAGTTCTTC,CASTRALGLNEQFF
TRBJ2-3,NA,TRBV12-3/TRBV12-4,TRBD2,TGTGCCAGCACCGGGGGGACTAGCTCAGATACGCAGTATTTT,CASTGGTSSDTQYF
TRBJ2-7,few,TRBV11-2,NA,TGTGCCAGCAGCCACCGGGAAAACGAGCAGTACTTC,CASSHRENEQYF
TRBJ1-3,NA,TRBV12-3/TRBV12-4,TRBD1,TGTGCCAGCGGCCGGGACAGCTCTGGAAACACCATATATTTT,CASGRDSSGNTIYF
TRBJ1-2,NA,TRBV10-3,TRBD1,TGTGCCATCAGTGAGTCACGGACAGGGAACCCTGACGGCTACACCTTC,CAISESRTGNPDGYTF
TRBJ1-3,many,TRBV28,NA,TGTGCCTCTAATTGGAGGGGCAATCCTGGAAACACCATATATTTT,CASNWRGNPGNTIYF
TRBJ2-7,many,TRBV7-9,NA,TGTGCCAGCAGCTTAGGGGACCGTTACGAGCAGTACTTC,CASSLGDRYEQYF
TRBJ1-2,few,TRBV29-1,NA,TGCAGCGTCTACGCGTGGCAGGCGACTAACTATGGCTACACCTTC,CSVYAWQATNYGYTF
TRBJ2-3,many,TRBV9,TRBD2,TGTGCCAGCAGCGTACAAGCGGGATCTTCGTCGTACACAGATACGCAGTATTTT,CASSVQAGSSSYTDTQYF
TRBJ2-3,many,TRBV5-1,NA,TGCGCCAGCAGCTTGGATTTGCGGGTGAGGTTTAGCACAGATACGCAGTATTTT,CASSLDLRVRFSTDTQYF
TRBJ2-7,NA,TRBV30,NA,TGTGCCTGGAGTCCCGGACAGAGCTACGAGCAGTACTTC,CAWSPGQSYEQYF
TRBJ2-1,NA,TRBV19,TRBD1,TGTGCCAGTAGTATCGGACAGGGACCCAATGAGCAGTTCTTC,CASSIGQGPNEQFF
TRBJ1-5,NA,TRBV10-3,TRBD1,TGTGCCATCAGTGAGACAGGGGGAAGAGGTCAGCCCCAGCATTTT,CAISETGGRGQPQHF
TRBJ2-3,many,TRBV9,TRBD2,TGTGCCAGCTCAGCGGGGGACGCAGATACGCAGTATTTT,CASSAGDADTQYF
TRBJ2-2,few,TRBV6-2/TRBV6-3,TRBD2,TGTGCCAGCAGACCCATCGGGGTGGTAGCGGGGAACACCGGGGAGCTGTTTTTT,CASRPIGVVAGNTGELFF
TRBJ2-2,few,TRBV27,TRBD1,TGTGCCAGCAAAACCGGGACAGGGAACACCGGGGAGCTGTTTTTT,CASKTGTGNTGELFF
TRBJ2-4,many,TRBV27,NA,TGTGCCAGCTCCCCGCAGGCAGGGTCTTACATTCAGTACTTC,CASSPQAGSYIQYF
TRBJ2-5,NA,TRBV7-9,TRBD2,TGTGCCAGCAGCTTAGCGCGGGGACTAGCGGTCTCACTGGGGACCAAGTACTTC,CASSLARGLAVSLGTKYF
TRBJ2-3,many,TRBV21-1,NA,TGTGCCAGCAGCAAAGCACAGCCTAGCACAGATACGCAGTATTTT,CASSKAQPSTDTQYF
TRBJ2-7,many,TRBV4-1,TRBD1,TGCGCCAGCAGCCAGGGACAGGCGAGCTCCTACGAGCAGTACTTC,CASSQGQASSYEQYF
TRBJ2-1,NA,TRBV10-3,TRBD2,TGTGCCATCAGTGAGACTAGCGGGAGGGCCCTCTATGAGCAGTTCTTC,CAISETSGRALYEQFF
TRBJ2-3,few,TRBV5-6,NA,TGTGCCAGCAGCTTACCAACTTGGCGGAGCACAGATACGCAGTATTTT,CASSLPTWRSTDTQYF
TRBJ2-1,few,TRBV11-2,TRBD2,TGTGCCAGCAGCTTTGCAGCGGGAGATGTTGAGCAGTTCTTC,CASSFAAGDVEQFF